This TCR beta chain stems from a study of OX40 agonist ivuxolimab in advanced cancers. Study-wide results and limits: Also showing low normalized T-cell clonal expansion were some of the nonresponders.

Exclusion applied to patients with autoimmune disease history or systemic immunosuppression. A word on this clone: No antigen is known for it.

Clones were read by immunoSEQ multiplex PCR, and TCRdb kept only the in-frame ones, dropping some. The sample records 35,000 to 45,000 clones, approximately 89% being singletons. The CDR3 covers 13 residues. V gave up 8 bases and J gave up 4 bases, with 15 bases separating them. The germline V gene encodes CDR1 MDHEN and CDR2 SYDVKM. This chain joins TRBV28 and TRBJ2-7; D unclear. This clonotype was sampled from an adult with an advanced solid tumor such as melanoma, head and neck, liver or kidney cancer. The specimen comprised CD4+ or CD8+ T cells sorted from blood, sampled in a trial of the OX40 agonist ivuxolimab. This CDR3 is CASFSEQLYEQYF. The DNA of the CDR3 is TGTGCCAGCTTCTCGGAACAGCTTTACGAGCAGTACTTC. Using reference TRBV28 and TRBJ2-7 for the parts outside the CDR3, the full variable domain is DVKVTQSSRYLVKRTGEKVFLECVQDMDHENMFWYRQDPGLGLRLIYFSYDVKMKEKGDIPEGYSVSREKKERFSLILESASTNQTSMYLCASFSEQLYEQYFGPGTRLTVT.